This entry concerns a single TCR beta chain. Its antigen is still unknown. No much larger clone exists at a distance of one base, and base qualities are not known. The QIAGEN blood and tissue kit was used to extract genomic DNA from the sorted cells, and that DNA was then quantified on a NanoDrop 1000. Using multiplex PCR of genomic DNA, the immunoSEQ platform deep sequenced and quantified the TCR alpha and beta chains. The paper's data handling went like this. Annotation of the TCR sequences relied on IMGT gene and region definitions. Out-of-frame rearrangements were used as a proxy for the preselection repertoire and compared with in-frame clonotypes. The iCHAO1 estimator provided with the immunoSEQ platform was used to estimate repertoire size. A Gini index, which is based on the Lorenz curve, was applied to in-frame amino acid clonotypes to measure clonal inequality. The intersect function of the R package tcR was used to count shared clonotypes, and the Jaccard index was used to score similarity. V, J and V-J usage frequencies went into a principal component analysis run with the R prcomp function, with no normalization applied. TCRdb carries this immuneACCESS record with in-frame sequences only. Its versions omit some clonotypes, under half of them owing to an unresolved V gene in the studies checked, with the rest unexplained. V, J and clone size derive from that table, while D and trimming were established from the DNA sequence. The sample table lists some 80,000 clones, less than 95% of them with a count of one. The ten largest clones capture more than 0.13% of the sample.

The data derive from a study of human versus mouse CDR3 diversity and MHC coevolution (dated by TCRdb to 2016 to 2017). Background for the entire study: The immunoSEQ assay was reported to detect one in 200,000 T cells and to minimize amplification bias from multiplex PCR. Across the mouse and human samples, each sample yielded between roughly 0.6 x 10^7 and 1.6 x 10^7 valid reads. Repertoires of human naive CD4 T cells were used as a reference for TCR selection on multiple MHC II alleles and were compared against human-TCR-locus transgenic mice carrying single MHC II. The human cohort comprised three healthy volunteer blood donors, one aged 30 to 39, one aged 40 to 50 and one aged 60 to 70 at collection.

Overall results and qualifications from the work: Most of the three human donors showed the lowest clonal inequality scores among all compared groups. On average, humans had more CDR3 deletions and insertions than mice, indicating greater exonuclease and TdT activity. Repertoire diversity was not considered directly comparable between humans and mice because human T cells were selected on a handful of MHC II alleles. The largest TCR beta repertoire according to iCHAO1 estimates belonged to humans, at 1.5 million or so clonotypes, a result attributed likely to selection by multiple MHC II molecules.

The germline V gene yields SGHTA for CDR1 and FQGTGA for CDR2. V lost 5 bases and J lost 4 bases; the stretch between them is 16 bases long. The cysteine opens and the phenylalanine closes a CDR3 of 15 amino acids. Left in the record is the CDR3 DNA by itself, 45 bases read in frame from the first base. Fluorescence-activated cell sorting was used to isolate naive CD4 T cells, defined as CD45RO-negative and CD62L-positive, from PBMCs. Around 50 ml of fresh peripheral blood was drawn per donor, and PBMCs were isolated by Ficoll density centrifugation. Cell sorting was carried out on a FACSAria III instrument, and a purity above 95% was achieved for all samples.

Here the chain combines TRBV7-3 and TRBJ2-3, with TRBD2 as a weak D call on 6 bases. The clonotype comes from a person aged 25 to 75 in good health. The source material was naive CD4+ T cells from blood. The cell subset or site label, read with the paper, signifies: CD45RO-negative CD62L-positive naive CD4 T cells. The CDR3 has the sequence CASSPSSGPADTQYF. The base sequence is TGTGCCAGCAGCCCCTCGAGCGGGCCCGCAGATACGCAGTATTTT. Where the CDR3 stops, the reference TRBV7-3 and TRBJ2-3 genes take over; the full variable domain is GAGVSQTPSNKVTEKGKYVELRCDPISGHTALYWYRQSLGQGPEFLIYFQGTGAADDSGLPNDRFFAVRPEGSVSTLKIQRTERGDSAVYLCASSPSSGPADTQYFGPGTRLTVL.